This entry concerns a single T cell receptor beta chain. No antigen is known for it. The data were obtained in a study of cytomegalovirus exposure and HLA in healthy donors. Study-wide context: An earlier analysis identified approximately 120 million unique TCR beta sequences in about 179 million T cells. Study-wide findings and caveats: Later on, an analysis tied around 17,000 TCR beta sequences to HLA alleles at 0.05 false discovery rate. Common viral pathogens were later found to be apparently linked to several of the most significant clusters. When a later analysis was performed, an Asian-associated ancestry cluster reportedly had fewer N-insertions than the roughly 670-donor mean.

Germline-derived CDR1 and CDR2 are LNHDA and SQIVND (reference sequence). With 3 bases clipped from V and 7 bases from J, the junction kept 9 bases outside the gene matches. This CDR3 is 15 amino acids long. Amplification used 60 Vbeta primers and 13 Jbeta primers. Clones were sequenced by immunoSEQ multiplex PCR, and TCRdb holds only the in-frame ones, with some missing. The sample shows 200,000 or so clones, approximately 81% of them seen only once. This sequence joins TRBV19 and TRBJ2-1; 7 bases align to TRBD1. This sequence originates from a boy younger than 18 in good health and CMV-seronegative. The sequenced sample consisted of PBMCs. The CDR3 spells CASSIDRAPRNEQFF. The CDR3 DNA reads as TGTGCCAGTAGTATCGACAGGGCACCCCGAAATGAGCAGTTCTTC.